This T cell receptor (beta chain) was recorded in a study of response to subunit inactivated influenza vaccine. The study's findings and limits: Each seasonal influenza vaccination, the authors suggested, recruits few new T cells.

The CDR3 has 16 residues. J gave up 3 bases and V 4 bases, and 9 bases lay outside the gene matches. Germline V gives CDR1 SEHNR, CDR2 FQNEAQ (reference sequence). This clonotype was counted many times. Its antigen is unknown. TCRdb independently ran MiXCR on the RT-PCR reads; one entry per CDR3 protein. Here the sample spans roughly 550,000 distinct CDR3 sequences, under 25% being singletons. This same sample was also taken into another study, of T cells expressing NK-cell markers. That publication notes: What made the TCR beta cDNA was 5'RACE template switching with UMIs.

Sequenced material: CD4+ T cells sorted from PBMCs, taken roughly 13 days after vaccination. The rearrangement joins TRBV7-9 to TRBJ1-2; 9 nucleotides align to TRBD1. The sequence came from a man between 45 and 60 years old who received an inactivated influenza vaccine. DNA of the CDR3: TGTGCCAGCAGCTCCACCCCGGGACAGGGCGACTATGGCTACACCTTC. Residues: CASSSTPGQGDYGYTF. Together with reference TRBV7-9 and TRBJ1-2, the CDR3 gives the full variable domain: DTGVSQNPRHKITKRGQNVTFRCDPISEHNRLYWYRQTLGQGPEFLTYFQNEAQLEKSRLLSDRFSAERPKGSFSTLEIQRTEQGDSAMYLCASSSTPGQGDYGYTFGSGTRLTVV.